These T cell receptor beta chains were read from a single sample in a study of blood T cell repertoires in COVID-19. The table came from immunoSEQ multiplex PCR; TCRdb's copy has only in-frame clones and leaves some out. The sample consists of some 49,000 clones, 80% to 85% of them appearing once. Sequencing was carried out using peripheral blood. The receptor source for this set is a woman of 80 years or more with COVID-19, enrolled during active disease. Both conserved end residues are part of each CDR3. The D gene is left open where the match is weak. Some rows have no size entry. The others give once, few or many, or a class for an expanded clone.

>TRBD2|16|.|TRBV9|TRBJ2-5
CASSVGTSGSRETQYF
TGTGCCAGCAGCGTAGGGACTAGCGGGAGCAGGGAGACCCAGTACTTC
>TRBD2|17|few|TRBV7-2|TRBJ2-3
CASSSGLAGGPADTQYF
TGTGCCAGCAGCTCGGGACTAGCGGGAGGGCCGGCAGATACGCAGTATTTT
>TRBD1|16|once|TRBV5-6|TRBJ1-3
CASSLDRGRIGNTIYF
TGTGCCAGCAGCCTCGACAGGGGGCGAATAGGAAACACCATATATTTT
>TRBD1|14|.|TRBV30|TRBJ2-1
CATKPGQGAGEQFF
TGTGCCACAAAACCGGGACAGGGGGCTGGTGAGCAGTTCTTC
>.|16|.|TRBV12-5|TRBJ2-1
CASGLGSGTTLRGQFF
TGTGCTAGTGGTTTGGGTTCCGGGACCACCCTCAGGGGGCAGTTCTTC
>.|16|once|TRBV18|TRBJ2-2
CASSRQDKTGTGELFF
TGTGCCAGCTCTCGACAGGATAAGACGGGCACCGGGGAGCTGTTTTTT
>TRBD2|13|few|TRBV2|TRBJ2-7
CASRREPPYEQYF
TGTGCCAGCAGGCGGGAGCCCCCCTACGAGCAGTACTTC
>TRBD1|15|.|TRBV30|TRBJ2-3
CAWSRDRVKPDTQYF
TGTGCCTGGAGTAGGGACAGGGTTAAGCCAGATACGCAGTATTTT
>.|16|.|TRBV19|TRBJ2-1
CASSIVPASSYNEQFF
TGTGCCAGTAGTATAGTTCCCGCGAGCTCCTACAATGAGCAGTTCTTC
>.|14|.|TRBV4-1|TRBJ2-1
CASSQPIRYNEQFF
TGCGCCAGCAGCCAGCCCATCCGGTACAATGAGCAGTTCTTC
>.|15|.|TRBV7-3|TRBJ1-6
CASSSLGGARSPLHF
TGTGCCAGCAGCTCTTTAGGGGGGGCGCGTTCACCCCTCCACTTT
>.|12|.|TRBV6-5|TRBJ1-2
CASMPGNYGYTF
TGTGCCAGCATGCCGGGGAACTATGGCTACACCTTC
>TRBD2|15|.|TRBV7-2|TRBJ2-7
CASTDSPGLAGVQYF
TGTGCCAGCACCGATTCCCCGGGACTAGCGGGAGTACAGTACTTC
>TRBD1|15|.|TRBV7-9|TRBJ1-6
CASSPGDRVNSPLHF
TGTGCCAGCAGCCCAGGGGACAGGGTTAATTCACCCCTCCACTTT
>TRBD1|13|.|TRBV19|TRBJ1-4
CASKGTGREKLFF
TGTGCCAGTAAAGGGACAGGGAGGGAAAAACTGTTTTTT
>.|14|.|TRBV27|TRBJ2-1
CASSSPDGRGRQFF
TGTGCCAGCAGTTCGCCGGACGGGAGAGGTCGGCAGTTCTTC
>TRBD1|16|.|TRBV5-1|TRBJ1-1
CASSQWTGRLNTEAFF
TGCGCCAGCAGCCAGTGGACAGGGCGCTTGAACACTGAAGCTTTCTTT
>.|14|medium-sized|TRBV19|TRBJ1-6
CASTENGVNSPLHF
TGTGCCAGTACCGAAAACGGGGTAAATTCACCCCTCCACTTT